These T cell receptor beta chains were read from a single sample in a study of blood T cells in healthy people across ages. TCRdb used MiXCR to reprocess the 5' RACE reads, holding one entry per CDR3 protein. The sample contains over a million distinct CDR3 sequences, about 45% of which appear only once. The sample was blood. These receptors came from a woman aged 18-29 years in good health. The CDR3 runs from the conserved cysteine through the conserved F or W. Each record gives: J gene, V gene, clone size, D gene, CDR3 DNA, CDR3 protein. A D gene is named only where the DNA matches it firmly. Rows give clone size only sometimes, using once, few, many, or a class for an expanded clone.

j_gene: TRBJ2-2; v_gene: TRBV11-2; abundance: -; d_gene: -; CDR3nt: TGTGCCAGCAGCTGGACGGGGGCCCCCGGAGGGGAGCTGTTTTTT; CDR3aa: CASSWTGAPGGELFF
j_gene: TRBJ2-2; v_gene: TRBV6-6; abundance: -; d_gene: -; CDR3nt: TGTGCCAGCACCGAAGGCGGGGACACCGGGGAGCTGTTTTTT; CDR3aa: CASTEGGDTGELFF
j_gene: TRBJ1-4; v_gene: TRBV5-1; abundance: -; d_gene: -; CDR3nt: TGCGCCAGCAGCTCGGACTGGGACATTCTTAATGAAAAACTGTTTTTT; CDR3aa: CASSSDWDILNEKLFF
j_gene: TRBJ2-5; v_gene: TRBV5-1; abundance: -; d_gene: TRBD2; CDR3nt: TGCGCCAGCAGCTTGGGACTAGCGGGAGAAGGAAACCAAGAGACCCAGTACTTC; CDR3aa: CASSLGLAGEGNQETQYF
j_gene: TRBJ2-5; v_gene: TRBV9; abundance: few; d_gene: TRBD1; CDR3nt: TGTGCCAGCAGCGGTGGGACAGGGTGGTGGAGTCAAGAGACCCAGTACTTC; CDR3aa: CASSGGTGWWSQETQYF
j_gene: TRBJ1-1; v_gene: TRBV5-1; abundance: few; d_gene: -; CDR3nt: TGCGCCAGCAGCTGGGGACGGCTCTCATATAACACTGAAGCTTTCTTT; CDR3aa: CASSWGRLSYNTEAFF
j_gene: TRBJ1-4; v_gene: TRBV10-3; abundance: -; d_gene: -; CDR3nt: TGTGCCATCAACCGGGGCCCTAATGAAAAACTGTTTTTT; CDR3aa: CAINRGPNEKLFF
j_gene: TRBJ2-3; v_gene: TRBV29-1; abundance: many; d_gene: TRBD2; CDR3nt: TGCAGTGCAACCGGGACTAGCGGTTATACGCAGTATTTT; CDR3aa: CSATGTSGYTQYF
j_gene: TRBJ2-3; v_gene: TRBV4-2; abundance: -; d_gene: -; CDR3nt: TGTGCCAGCAGCCAAGAGACGGGAGTGACATCAGATACGCAGTATTTT; CDR3aa: CASSQETGVTSDTQYF
j_gene: TRBJ1-5; v_gene: TRBV10-3; abundance: -; d_gene: -; CDR3nt: TGTGCCATCAGTGAGGCTGGGGAGAATCAGCCCCAGCATTTT; CDR3aa: CAISEAGENQPQHF
j_gene: TRBJ1-2; v_gene: TRBV6-1; abundance: few; d_gene: TRBD1; CDR3nt: TGTGCCAGCAGGGGCAACCGGGACAGGGGATTTAACTATGGCTACACCTTC; CDR3aa: CASRGNRDRGFNYGYTF
j_gene: TRBJ2-7; v_gene: TRBV10-3; abundance: few; d_gene: -; CDR3nt: TGTGCCATCAGTGAGGCCTCATATTCCAGGGAGCAGTACTTC; CDR3aa: CAISEASYSREQYF
j_gene: TRBJ2-7; v_gene: TRBV20-1; abundance: -; d_gene: -; CDR3nt: TGCAGTGCGTTAGCCCGCGGGACACCTTCCTACGAGCAGTACTTC; CDR3aa: CSALARGTPSYEQYF
j_gene: TRBJ2-3; v_gene: TRBV2; abundance: -; d_gene: TRBD2; CDR3nt: TGTGCCAGCGTACGACTAGCGGCCAGCACAGATACGCAGTATTTT; CDR3aa: CASVRLAASTDTQYF
j_gene: TRBJ2-1; v_gene: TRBV3-1; abundance: few; d_gene: TRBD2; CDR3nt: TGTGCCAGCAGCCAAAAAGGGGGACTAGCGGATTCTCATGAGCAGTTCTTC; CDR3aa: CASSQKGGLADSHEQFF
j_gene: TRBJ1-2; v_gene: TRBV6-2/TRBV6-3; abundance: -; d_gene: -; CDR3nt: TGTGCCAGCAGCACTCCCGGAAACTACTATGGCTACACCTTC; CDR3aa: CASSTPGNYYGYTF
j_gene: TRBJ2-1; v_gene: TRBV28; abundance: few; d_gene: TRBD1; CDR3nt: TGTGCCAGCAGTGCCGGCAGGGGGTTCAATGAGCAGTTCTTC; CDR3aa: CASSAGRGFNEQFF
j_gene: TRBJ1-2; v_gene: TRBV28; abundance: -; d_gene: -; CDR3nt: TGTGCCAGCACCTCGAGTTGGAACTATGGCTACACCTTC; CDR3aa: CASTSSWNYGYTF
j_gene: TRBJ2-3; v_gene: TRBV4-3; abundance: -; d_gene: TRBD1; CDR3nt: TGCGCCAGCAGCCGCACGGGACAGGGACGCACAGATACGCAGTATTTT; CDR3aa: CASSRTGQGRTDTQYF
j_gene: TRBJ1-2; v_gene: TRBV16; abundance: few; d_gene: TRBD1; CDR3nt: TGTGCCAGCAGCCAATCGGGACAGACTTATGGCTACACCTTC; CDR3aa: CASSQSGQTYGYTF
j_gene: TRBJ2-4; v_gene: TRBV27; abundance: -; d_gene: -; CDR3nt: TGTGCCAGCGGCGAGGTAAACATTCAGTACTTC; CDR3aa: CASGEVNIQYF
j_gene: TRBJ1-1; v_gene: TRBV20-1; abundance: -; d_gene: TRBD1; CDR3nt: TGCAGTGCTAGAGATACCCAGGGGGCTGTCACTGAAGCTTTCTTT; CDR3aa: CSARDTQGAVTEAFF
j_gene: TRBJ1-1; v_gene: TRBV20-1; abundance: -; d_gene: -; CDR3nt: TGCAGTGCTAACTCGGGACTCAGGAACACTGAAGCTTTCTTT; CDR3aa: CSANSGLRNTEAFF
j_gene: TRBJ1-5; v_gene: TRBV6-1; abundance: -; d_gene: -; CDR3nt: TGTGCCAGCAGACAGGGTTTGGTGCAGCCCCAGCATTTT; CDR3aa: CASRQGLVQPQHF
j_gene: TRBJ2-5; v_gene: TRBV20-1; abundance: few; d_gene: -; CDR3nt: TGCAGTGCCGGGGACCCTGAGGGAGAGACCCAGTACTTC; CDR3aa: CSAGDPEGETQYF
j_gene: TRBJ2-7; v_gene: TRBV5-1; abundance: -; d_gene: -; CDR3nt: TGCGCCAGCAGAGGCGGGGAGATCTCCTACAATGAGCAGTACTTC; CDR3aa: CASRGGEISYNEQYF
j_gene: TRBJ2-1; v_gene: TRBV28; abundance: -; d_gene: -; CDR3nt: TGTGCCAGCAGTCCATCCGATGGACTACTAAAACCAAATGAGCAGTTCTTC; CDR3aa: CASSPSDGLLKPNEQFF